This TCR beta chain stems from a study of T cells in Graves' hyperthyroidism and ophthalmopathy. TCR beta CDR3 regions were amplified from RNA. The TCR CDR3 first-round RT-PCR relied on the HTBI primer set. One entry per CDR3 protein results from TCRdb running MiXCR on the multiplex PCR reads. Counted here are fewer than 750,000 distinct CDR3 sequences, over 12% occurring once; the ten biggest clones make up approximately 4.3%. Germline CDR1 reads LGHDT; CDR2 reads YNNKEL (reference sequence). The length of the CDR3 is 17 residues. Deletions cut 1 base from V and 0 bases from J, with 13 bases between. The study excluded patients with uncontrolled infection, other autoimmune disease, pregnancy or lactation. On the basis of clinical symptoms, serum thyroxine and TRAb, thyroid ultrasound and orbital computed tomography, diagnoses were made.

The chain combines TRBV3-1 with TRBJ1-3; the D is unclear. The TCR sequence derives from a woman aged 40 to 55 with Graves' ophthalmopathy. The sequenced material came from blood. This chain's CDR3 is CASSQGLEFGSGNTIYF. Here the CDR3 DNA reads TGTGCCAGCAGCCAAGGGCTGGAGTTTGGCTCTGGAAACACCATATATTTT.